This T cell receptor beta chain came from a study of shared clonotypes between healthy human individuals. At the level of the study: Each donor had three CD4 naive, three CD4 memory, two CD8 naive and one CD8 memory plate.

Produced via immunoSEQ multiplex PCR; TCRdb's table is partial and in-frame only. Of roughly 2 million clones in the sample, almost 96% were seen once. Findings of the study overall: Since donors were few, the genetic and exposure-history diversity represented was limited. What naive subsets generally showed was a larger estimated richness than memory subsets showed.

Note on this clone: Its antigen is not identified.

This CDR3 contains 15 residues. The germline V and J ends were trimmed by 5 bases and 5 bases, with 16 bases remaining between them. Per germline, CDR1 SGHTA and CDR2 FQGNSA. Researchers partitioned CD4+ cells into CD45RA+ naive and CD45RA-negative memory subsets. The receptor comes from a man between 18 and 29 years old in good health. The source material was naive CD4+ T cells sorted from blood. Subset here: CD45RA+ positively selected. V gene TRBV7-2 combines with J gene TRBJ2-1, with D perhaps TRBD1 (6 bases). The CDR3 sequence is CASSPGVRLNNEQFF. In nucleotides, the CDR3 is TGTGCCAGCAGCCCAGGGGTCCGACTGAACAATGAGCAGTTCTTC.